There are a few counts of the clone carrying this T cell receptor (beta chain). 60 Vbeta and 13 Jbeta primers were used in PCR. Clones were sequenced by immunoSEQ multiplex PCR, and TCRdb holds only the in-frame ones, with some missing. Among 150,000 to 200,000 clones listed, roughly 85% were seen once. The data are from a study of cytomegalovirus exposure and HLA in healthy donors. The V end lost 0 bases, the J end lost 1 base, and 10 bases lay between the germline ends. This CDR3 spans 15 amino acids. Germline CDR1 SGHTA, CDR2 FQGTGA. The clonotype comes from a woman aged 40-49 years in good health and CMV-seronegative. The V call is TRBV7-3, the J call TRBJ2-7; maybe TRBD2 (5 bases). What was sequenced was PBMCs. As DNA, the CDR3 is TGTGCCAGCAGCTTAACGGGCGGGTCGTCCTACGAGCAGTACTTC. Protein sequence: CASSLTGGSSYEQYF.